This T cell receptor (beta chain) came from a study of T-cell reconstitution after alpha-beta-depleted transplantation in children. Points on this clonotype: Its antigen is still unknown.

Trimming at V came to 1 base and at J to 3 bases, leaving 8 bases not matched to a gene. Germline CDR1 and CDR2: DFQATT and SNEGSKA (reference sequence). CDR3 length: 16 amino acids. Preparation of the TCRbeta library used unique molecular identifiers. Each CDR3 protein gets one entry after TCRdb re-called the PCR reads with MiXCR. The table lists around 580,000 distinct CDR3 sequences, roughly 23% of them singletons, with roughly 14% in the top ten. Findings and caveats of the study: Expanded clones from the graft, numbering several hundred, reportedly supplied alpha-beta T cells about two months after transplant. Among T cells one year after transplant, newly produced cells accounted for most counts and diversity.

The TCR was taken from a boy under two years old who had a stem cell transplant for acute myeloid leukemia, so the T cells may come from the graft donor. The rearrangement links TRBV20-1 to TRBJ1-5; 8 positions match TRBD1. The material was PBMCs, mostly from graft donor cells, obtained 360 days after TCRalphabeta/CD19-depleted stem cell transplant. The CDR3 DNA follows: TGCAGTGCTAGAGTGTCTGGGACAGGACTCAATCAGCCCCAGCATTTT. Protein sequence: CSARVSGTGLNQPQHF.